This passage covers 21 T cell receptor beta chains from one sample sequenced in a study of shared clonotypes between healthy human individuals. Only in-frame clones appear in the TCRdb table, and some are missing; sequencing was by immunoSEQ multiplex PCR. Of roughly 120,000 clones in the sample, approximately 70% are singletons; the top ten hold around 23%. The material sequenced was memory CD8+ T cells sorted from blood. Subset specified: CD45RO+ cells pooled with CCR7-negative TemRA cells. The receptor source for this set is a woman in her 30s in good health.

This sequence joins TRBV27 and TRBJ1-2; D is perhaps TRBD1 (6 bases). The CDR3 has 12 amino acids. Per germline, CDR1 MNHEY and CDR2 SMNVEV (reference sequence). Trimming took 5 bases from V and 10 from J, leaving 14 bases between them. Here the CDR3 DNA reads TGTGCCAGCAGTCCCCAGGGGAAGGACTACACCTTC. This gives the protein CASSPQGKDYTF.

This chain joins TRBV4-1 and TRBJ2-7, with D unclear. Germline values: CDR1 MGHRA, CDR2 YSYEKL. V dropped 0 bases and J dropped 2 bases, with 14 bases sitting between them. The length of the CDR3 is 16 residues. The CDR3 nucleotides read TGCGCCAGCAGCCAAGACCCTGTCCCCCTAGCCTACGAGCAGTACTTC. It specifies CASSQDPVPLAYEQYF.

V usage is TRBV28 and J usage is TRBJ2-5, with a tentative D call TRBD2 (6 bases). Trimming removed 5 bases from V and 1 base from J, with 14 bases in between. The germline gives CDR1 MDHEN, CDR2 SYDVKM. This CDR3 contains 15 residues. The CDR3: CASSRPGTSQETQYF. DNA for the CDR3: TGTGCCAGCAGTCGCCCAGGGACTTCCCAAGAGACCCAGTACTTC.

The rearrangement joins TRBV27 to TRBJ1-2; D might be TRBD1 (5 bases). Trimming removed 5 bases from V and 4 bases from J, with 8 bases in between. The CDR3 consists of 12 residues. Germline CDR1 reads MNHEY; CDR2 reads SMNVEV (reference sequence). This CDR3 is CASSRDSYGYTF. For the CDR3, the DNA is TGTGCCAGCAGTCGAGACAGCTATGGCTACACCTTC.

This clone was counted a single time. A clone one base away is much larger, so this may be a read error. The chain recombines TRBV2 with TRBJ2-7, with D tentatively TRBD1 (5 bases). The CDR3 is made up of 13 amino acids. Looked up from germline, CDR1 is SNHLY and CDR2 is FYNNEI. V lost 1 base and J lost 2, with 6 bases in between. As DNA, the CDR3 is TGTGCCAGCAGTGAAGGACAGACCTACGAGCAGTACTTC. It is translated as CASSEGQTYEQYF.

Here the CDR3 reads CASTTSGTNRLGIATQYF. The CDR3 nucleotides are TGTGCCAGTACTACAAGCGGGACCAACCGGTTGGGTATCGCTACGCAGTATTTT. The rearrangement joins TRBV19 to TRBJ2-3, with 7 bases fitting TRBD2. Unmatched junction bases numbered 24, after V lost 7 bases and J lost 8 bases. The CDR3 totals 18 residues. Germline V gene lookup returns CDR1 LNHDA and CDR2 SQIVND (reference sequence).

The chain recombines TRBV5-4 with TRBJ2-1; D gene uncertain. Trimming cost V 3 bases and J 3 bases, with 7 bases left between them. Germline assignment: CDR1 SGHNT and CDR2 YYREEE (reference sequence). The CDR3 totals 13 residues. This chain's CDR3 is CASSSDHYNEQFF. The CDR3, as DNA: TGTGCCAGCAGCTCGGACCACTACAATGAGCAGTTCTTC.

This clone was seen a handful of times. The V and J genes are TRBV25-1 and TRBJ2-7; D remains ambiguous. Germline V gene sequence: CDR1 MGHDK, CDR2 SYGVNS. The CDR3 has 13 residues. V lost 6 bases and J 0 bases, leaving 9 bases between the germline ends. The CDR3 protein is CASSHTTSYEQYF. In nucleotides, the CDR3 is TGTGCCAGCAGCCACACAACCTCCTACGAGCAGTACTTC.

The chain employs TRBV5-4 and TRBJ1-1; possible D gene TRBD1, 5 bases. The length of the CDR3 is 14 residues. Per germline, CDR1 SGHNT and CDR2 YYREEE (reference sequence). V was shortened by 3 bases and J by 1 base, with 10 bases between the two germline ends. The CDR3 sequence is CASSWIDRNTEAFF. DNA for the CDR3: TGTGCCAGCAGCTGGATAGACAGGAACACTGAAGCTTTCTTT.

To note about this clone: Other DNA sequences of this sample code for an identical CDR3. Here the CDR3 reads CASSLGQGRTEAFF. CDR3 DNA sequence: TGCGCCAGCAGCCTAGGACAGGGAAGAACTGAAGCTTTCTTT. V and J are TRBV5-1 and TRBJ1-1, with 8 bases fitting TRBD1. Germline CDR1 SGHRS, CDR2 YFSETQ. This CDR3 contains 14 residues. V lost 4 bases and J lost 5; bases outside the gene matches: 7.

This clone was counted a single time. The V and J genes are TRBV5-1 and TRBJ1-4, with 9 nucleotides matching TRBD1. Germline loops: CDR1 SGHRS, CDR2 YFSETQ. The V segment lost 4 bases and the J segment 7 bases; nucleotides outside the gene matches: 5. The CDR3 extends over 14 amino acids. CDR3 in DNA: TGCGCCAGCAGCCGACAGGGGGTGAGTGAAAAACTGTTTTTT. This codes for CASSRQGVSEKLFF.

This clone has more than one count but fewer than ten. The gene calls are TRBV19 and TRBJ1-1, with D hard to call. Deletions cut 4 bases from V and 0 bases from J, with 6 bases between. This CDR3 has 13 amino acids. Per germline, CDR1 LNHDA and CDR2 SQIVND (reference sequence). The CDR3 loop reads CASSRSLNTEAFF. CDR3 nucleotides: TGTGCCAGTAGTAGAAGCCTGAACACTGAAGCTTTCTTT.

CDR3 region: CASSDTVAGTGAYGYTF. DNA for the CDR3: TGTGCCAGCAGTGATACTGTTGCCGGGACAGGGGCCTATGGCTACACCTTC. The J gene is TRBJ1-2, the V gene TRBV6-1, with 10 bases identical to TRBD1. The CDR3 has 17 residues. Germline V gives CDR1 MNHNS, CDR2 SASEGT. Trimming at V came to 3 bases and at J to 4 bases, leaving 11 bases not matched to a gene.

The CDR3 DNA is TGTGCCAGCAGCTTAGTCAGCCAGCCCAATCAGCCCCAGCATTTT. Translating it yields CASSLVSQPNQPQHF. The chain uses TRBV7-2 and TRBJ1-5; D is unclear. Germline CDR1 SGHTA, CDR2 FQGNSA. The CDR3 loop spans 15 amino acids. Between the trimmed V and J ends, which lost 1 base and 3 bases, there was a span of 10 bases.

At least ten counts were recorded for this clone. The chain uses TRBV28 and TRBJ1-5; no definite D call. Trimming removed 6 bases from V and 13 bases from J, with 22 bases in between. The CDR3 runs to 14 residues. Germline V gives CDR1 MDHEN, CDR2 SYDVKM. The CDR3 nucleotides read TGTGCCAGCAGACCAACCTTAAGCGACGGGTCTCAGCATTTT. Its translation: CASRPTLSDGSQHF. The whole variable domain, filled in from reference TRBV28 and TRBJ1-5, reads DVKVTQSSRYLVKRTGEKVFLECVQDMDHENMFWYRQDPGLGLRLIYFSYDVKMKEKGDIPEGYSVSREKKERFSLILESASTNQTSMYLCASRPTLSDGSQHFGDGTRLSIL.

V gene TRBV28 combines with J gene TRBJ1-3; maybe TRBD1 (5 bases). Trimming left V 9 bases short and J 0 bases short, with 12 bases between. The CDR3 consists of 14 residues. CDR1 and CDR2 (germline): MDHEN, SYDVKM. CDR3 region: CASLGAGSGNTIYF. CDR3 in DNA: TGTGCCAGTTTAGGGGCTGGCTCTGGAAACACCATATATTTT.

In this sample, this clone turned up once. CDR3 in DNA: TGCGCCAGCAGCCGAACTCCGGGACAGGGGGATAGCAATCAGCCCCAGCATTTT. It is translated as CASSRTPGQGDSNQPQHF. The genes are TRBV4-1 and TRBJ1-5; the match to TRBD1 covers 11 bases. Germline V gives CDR1 MGHRA, CDR2 YSYEKL. Trimming cost V 4 bases and J 0 bases; bases outside gene matches: 8. The CDR3 covers 18 residues.

In the case of this clone: A far larger clone lies a single base away; this is likely a read error. The chain has TRBV5-6 and TRBJ1-2; TRBD1 matches 8 bases. With 4 bases clipped from V and 7 bases from J, the junction kept 6 bases outside the gene matches. The CDR3 totals 13 residues. Germline CDR1 is SGHDT and CDR2 is YYEEEE. The CDR3 here is CASSLDRDAGYTF. CDR3 in DNA: TGTGCCAGCAGCCTGGACAGGGACGCTGGCTACACCTTC.

This chain joins TRBV7-2 and TRBJ2-2, with 12 bases identical to TRBD2. The CDR3 has 17 residues. After removal of 3 bases from V and 6 bases from J, the junction contained 8 bases not matched to a gene. Germline V CDR1 and CDR2: SGHTA, FQGNSA. CDR3 coding DNA: TGTGCCAGCAGCTTCCCCCTAGCGGGAGGGGAGTCCGGGGAGCTGTTTTTT. Its translation: CASSFPLAGGESGELFF.

The CDR3 reads CASSPWGGNTGELFF. The CDR3 DNA sequence: TGTGCCAGCAGCCCATGGGGCGGAAACACCGGGGAGCTGTTTTTT. V usage is TRBV7-2 and J usage is TRBJ2-2, with D perhaps TRBD1 (5 bases). The V gene's germline CDR1 is SGHTA and CDR2 FQGNSA. Trimming removed 5 bases at V and 2 bases at J, with 12 bases between. This CDR3 has 15 residues. Drawing the rest from reference TRBV7-2 and TRBJ2-2, the complete variable domain is GAGVSQSPSNKVTEKGKDVELRCDPISGHTALYWYRQSLGQGLEFLIYFQGNSAPDKSGLPSDRFSAERTGGSVSTLTIQRTQQEDSAVYLCASSPWGGNTGELFFGEGSRLTVL.

This clone was picked up one time. The rearrangement joins TRBV19 to TRBJ2-7; 8 nucleotides align to TRBD2. From germline, CDR1 is LNHDA and CDR2 SQIVND (reference sequence). The CDR3 is 18 residues long. The J segment lost 0 bases and the V segment lost 4 bases, leaving 14 bases of the junction unmatched. The CDR3 DNA sequence: TGTGCCAGTAGTACGCACGGGAGGAGTAGCGGGACCTCCTACGAGCAGTACTTC. Its protein product is CASSTHGRSSGTSYEQYF.